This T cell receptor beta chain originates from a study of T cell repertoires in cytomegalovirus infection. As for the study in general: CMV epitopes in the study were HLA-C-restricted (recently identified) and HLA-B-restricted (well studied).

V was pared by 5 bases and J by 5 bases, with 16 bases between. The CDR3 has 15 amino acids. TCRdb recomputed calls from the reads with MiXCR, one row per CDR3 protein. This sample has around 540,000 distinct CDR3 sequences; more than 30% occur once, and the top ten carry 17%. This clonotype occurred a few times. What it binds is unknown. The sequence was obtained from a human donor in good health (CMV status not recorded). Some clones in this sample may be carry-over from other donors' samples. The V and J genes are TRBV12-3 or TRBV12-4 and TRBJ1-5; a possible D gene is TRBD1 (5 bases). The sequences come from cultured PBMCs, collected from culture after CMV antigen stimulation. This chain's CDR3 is CASSIGPRGDQPQHF. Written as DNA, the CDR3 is TGTGCCAGCAGTATCGGGCCAAGAGGGGATCAGCCCCAGCATTTT.